These T cell receptor beta chains were read from a single sample in a study of shared clonotypes between healthy human individuals. Generated by immunoSEQ multiplex PCR, the TCRdb table keeps only in-frame clones and is missing some. The top ten clones hold 15% to 20% of a sample with around 300,000 clones, more than 75% of them seen once. The sample was memory CD8+ T cells sorted from blood. The receptors were sampled from a man aged 18 to 35 in good health. Each CDR3 is given with its conserved first and last residue. A D gene is named only where the DNA matches it firmly. Only part of the rows carry a size: once, few, many, or a class if the clone is expanded.

D	J	size	V	DNA	CDR3
TRBD1	TRBJ2-3	NA	TRBV29-1	TGCAGCGTTGAGGCCCGACAGGGACCTAGCACAGATACGCAGTATTTT	CSVEARQGPSTDTQYF
NA	TRBJ2-3	NA	TRBV19	TGTGCCAGTAGCAACCCCCCAGATACGCAGTATTTT	CASSNPPDTQYF
TRBD1	TRBJ1-1	NA	TRBV29-1	TGCAGCGCCGAACTGGACAGGGGTTTGGCTGAAGCTTTCTTT	CSAELDRGLAEAFF
NA	TRBJ2-2	NA	TRBV5-6	TGTGCCAGCAGCTTGGAACTCACCGGGGAGCTGTTTTTT	CASSLELTGELFF
NA	TRBJ2-7	few	TRBV19	TGTGCCAGTTCGTGGAGGCTCCACTACGAGCAGTACTTC	CASSWRLHYEQYF
TRBD1	TRBJ1-1	NA	TRBV19	TGTGCCAGTAGTACACAGGGGGCATCTGAAGCTTTCTTT	CASSTQGASEAFF
TRBD1	TRBJ1-6	NA	TRBV2	TGTGCCAGCAGTGATTTCGCAGGGGGCGGATCACCCCTCCACTTT	CASSDFAGGGSPLHF
TRBD1	TRBJ1-2	NA	TRBV7-6	TGTGCCAGCAGCTTAGGCGAGGGGGCTACCTATGGCTACACCTTC	CASSLGEGATYGYTF
NA	TRBJ1-1	NA	TRBV4-1	TGCGCCAGCAGCCAAGTGGGAGGGGGAAGGACTGAAGCTTTCTTT	CASSQVGGGRTEAFF
TRBD2	TRBJ2-7	NA	TRBV5-1	TGCGCCAGCAGCTTGGTATTATGGGGGAGGGGTTTACGGACCTACGAGCAGTACTTC	CASSLVLWGRGLRTYEQYF
NA	TRBJ2-7	NA	TRBV29-1	TGCAGCGTTGAAGGACAGTCCTCCTACGAGCAGTACTTC	CSVEGQSSYEQYF
TRBD2	TRBJ2-3	NA	TRBV4-3	TGCGCCAGCAGCCTCGTGACTAGCGGCACAGATACGCAGTATTTT	CASSLVTSGTDTQYF
NA	TRBJ2-5	NA	TRBV27	TGTGCCAGCAGTCCGCTTGTTGGGGAGACCCAGTACTTC	CASSPLVGETQYF
TRBD1	TRBJ1-6	NA	TRBV11-1	TGTGCCAGCAGCTCGTGGACAGGAGAATCACCCCTCCACTTT	CASSSWTGESPLHF
NA	TRBJ2-7	NA	TRBV10-2	TGCGCCAGCAGTGAGGCCGGCCTAACCTACGAGCAGTACTTC	CASSEAGLTYEQYF
NA	TRBJ1-2	NA	TRBV7-9	TGTGCCAGCAGCCTCCCGGCGAGTGGGGGGATCCTCTATGGCTACACCTTC	CASSLPASGGILYGYTF
TRBD1	TRBJ2-7	NA	TRBV6-1	TGTGCCAGCAGTACCAGGACAGGGAGCTCCTACGAGCAGTACTTC	CASSTRTGSSYEQYF
TRBD2	TRBJ2-5	NA	TRBV4-3	TGCGCCAGCAGCCTTAGCGGGAGGGGGGAGACCCAGTACTTC	CASSLSGRGETQYF
NA	TRBJ2-7	NA	TRBV21-1	TGTGCCAGCAGCAGGGGACAGGGCTACGAGCAGTACTTC	CASSRGQGYEQYF
NA	TRBJ2-7	NA	TRBV5-1	TGCGCCAGCAGCTTGGAGGGGGAGCAGTACTTC	CASSLEGEQYF
NA	TRBJ2-3	few	TRBV6-1	TGTGCCACCATGGGAACAGTTGGGGCAGATACGCAGTATTTT	CATMGTVGADTQYF
TRBD2	TRBJ2-3	NA	TRBV5-6	TGTGCCAGCAGCGACGGGCCCGGGGGGTGGAGGACAGATACGCAGTATTTT	CASSDGPGGWRTDTQYF
NA	TRBJ1-6	many	TRBV27	TGTGCCAGCCCCTTCCAAGGGTCTAGCTCCTATAATTCACCCCTCCACTTT	CASPFQGSSSYNSPLHF
NA	TRBJ2-5	NA	TRBV4-3	TGCGCCAGCAGCCAAGACCCCTTTCAAGAGACCCAGTACTTC	CASSQDPFQETQYF
TRBD1	TRBJ1-1	NA	TRBV27	TGTGCCAGCAGTTCCCAGGGGGCAAGCACTGAAGCTTTCTTT	CASSSQGASTEAFF
NA	TRBJ2-1	NA	TRBV4-1	TGCGCCAGCAGCCACCGCACCGGGACCCTATACAATGAGCAGTTCTTC	CASSHRTGTLYNEQFF
TRBD1	TRBJ2-7	NA	TRBV5-6	TGTGCCAGCAGCCCTAGGGACAGGAGGCAATATTTCTCATGGCAGTACTTC	CASSPRDRRQYFSWQYF
NA	TRBJ2-5	NA	TRBV7-9	TGTGCCAGCAGCTCCCGGACGGCGCAAGAGACCCAGTACTTC	CASSSRTAQETQYF
NA	TRBJ1-3	NA	TRBV29-1	TGCAGCGTTGAAGACGGAGTATCTGGAAACACCATATATTTT	CSVEDGVSGNTIYF
TRBD1	TRBJ1-1	NA	TRBV28	TGTGCCAGCACATCAGGGGGAAGTGATGAAGCTTTCTTT	CASTSGGSDEAFF
NA	TRBJ2-1	once	TRBV7-9	TGTGCCAGCGCTTCGACGAGAGAAAGGATAAATGAGCAGTTCTTC	CASASTRERINEQFF
NA	TRBJ2-5	NA	TRBV2	TGTGCCAGCAGTGAGGAGCTCGAGGGGCTGGGGGAGACCCAGTACTTC	CASSEELEGLGETQYF
NA	TRBJ2-3	NA	TRBV18	TGTGCCAGCTCACCACCGAAAGGGTCTAGCACAGATACGCAGTATTTT	CASSPPKGSSTDTQYF
NA	TRBJ2-7	NA	TRBV11-1	TGTGCCAGCAGCCGATTCCAGAGTTACGAGCAGTACTTC	CASSRFQSYEQYF
NA	TRBJ2-7	NA	TRBV21-1	TGTGCCAGCAGCATCCGACGGAGAGGGCGGGCCTACGAGCAGTACTTC	CASSIRRRGRAYEQYF
NA	TRBJ1-6	NA	TRBV5-6	TGTGCCAGCAGCTTCGGGGGTCTTTGGTATTCACCCCCCCACTTT	CASSFGGLWYSPPHF
NA	TRBJ2-7	NA	TRBV27	TGTGCCAGCAGTTACCGACTGGGCTCCTACGAGCAGTACTTC	CASSYRLGSYEQYF
TRBD2	TRBJ2-7	NA	TRBV2	TGTGCCAGCAGTGTGTGGCTACCGACTAGCGGGAGTGGGTACGAGCAGTACTTC	CASSVWLPTSGSGYEQYF
NA	TRBJ1-2	NA	TRBV27	TGTGCCAGCAGTTTAGCGACAGGCTTAGGCTACACCTTC	CASSLATGLGYTF
NA	TRBJ2-7	NA	TRBV7-9	TGTGCCAGCAGCCCCTCCCCTTCATACGAGCAGTACTTC	CASSPSPSYEQYF
NA	TRBJ2-3	NA	TRBV7-9	TGTGCCAGCAGCTTATGGGCAGGGCTAGCAGATACGCAGTATTTT	CASSLWAGLADTQYF
NA	TRBJ2-1	NA	TRBV28	TGTGCCACCGTCTACAATGAGCAGTTCTTC	CATVYNEQFF
NA	TRBJ2-5	NA	TRBV6-4	TGTGCCAGCATCCATCCGGGTTCCGAGGGGGAGACCCAGTACTTC	CASIHPGSEGETQYF
NA	TRBJ1-3	once	TRBV5-6	TGTGCCAGCAGCTATACAGGGAACGCAATTTCTTTTGGAAACACCATATATTTT	CASSYTGNAISFGNTIYF
NA	TRBJ2-7	once	TRBV11-2	TGTGCCAGCAGCTTAACCCCCGCCGAGCAGTACTTC	CASSLTPAEQYF
NA	TRBJ2-7	NA	TRBV5-6	TGTGCCAGCAGCTTGGCTAACGTCAGGGGGGGGTACGAGCAGTACTTC	CASSLANVRGGYEQYF
NA	TRBJ2-7	NA	TRBV13	TGTGCCAGCACTTGGATCCAAGTAAACTACGAGCAGTACTTC	CASTWIQVNYEQYF
TRBD2	TRBJ2-1	NA	TRBV4-3	TGCGCCAGCAGCCAAGAGTGGCTAGCGGGAGTGGGCAAAGTCAATGAGCAGTTCTTC	CASSQEWLAGVGKVNEQFF
NA	TRBJ2-5	NA	TRBV5-3	TGTGCCAGAAGCCACTTCGGTCTAGCCTTCCAAGAGACCCAGTACTTC	CARSHFGLAFQETQYF
TRBD1	TRBJ1-2	NA	TRBV6-5	TGTGCCAGCAGTTACTCGGAGGGGGCGAACGGCTACACCTTC	CASSYSEGANGYTF
NA	TRBJ2-3	NA	TRBV6-5	TGTGCCAGCAGTTACTATTACAGCCAAAGCACAGATACGCAGTATTTT	CASSYYYSQSTDTQYF